This T cell receptor (beta chain) is from a study of CD8 T cells in ankylosing spondylitis. The study, taken as a whole, reports: What appeared characteristic of ankylosing spondylitis blood was a TCR beta motif of fewer than ten highly homologous variants.

As to this clonotype: Antigen specificity is unknown.

The V gene end was trimmed by 0 bases and the J gene end by 7 bases; junction bases not matched to a gene: 1. The CDR3 covers 15 residues. Germline values: CDR1 SGHAT, CDR2 FQNNGV. MiXCR was run by TCRdb on the 5' RACE reads, yielding one entry per CDR3 protein. The sample includes some 200,000 distinct CDR3 sequences, around 6.6% of them seen just once. The specimen sequenced was blood, either unsorted or a sorted T cell fraction (not recorded which). The TCR was taken from a male donor with ankylosing spondylitis. This chain joins TRBV11-2 and TRBJ2-1, with TRBD2 identical over 12 bases. The CDR3 sequence is CASSLELAGGNEQFF. CDR3 DNA sequence: TGTGCCAGCAGCTTAGAGCTAGCGGGGGGGAATGAGCAGTTCTTC. The full variable domain, with the rest looked up from reference TRBV11-2 and TRBJ2-1, is EAGVAQSPRYKIIEKRQSVAFWCNPISGHATLYWYQQILGQGPKLLIQFQNNGVVDDSQLPKDRFSAERLKGVDSTLKIQPAKLEDSAVYLCASSLELAGGNEQFFGPGTRLTVL.